What follows is one TCR beta chain and its context. Its specificity is not known. The CDR3 contains 14 residues. After removal of 6 bases from V and 1 base from J, the junction contained 5 bases not matched to a gene. CDR1 and CDR2 from the germline V gene are ENHRY and SYGVKD. The sample comes from a study of beta chain features in type 1 diabetes. Study conclusions and caveats: Researchers report that Type 1 diabetes patients had moderately but significantly shorter TCRB CDR3s across all four CD4+ subsets. More deletions and fewer insertions at VDJ junctions were found in patients with type 1 diabetes.

Expressed TCRB transcripts were sequenced because the entire RNA isolate underwent reverse transcription. Method: immunoSEQ multiplex PCR; TCRdb's copy keeps in-frame clones and lacks some. The table lists some 330,000 clones, around 13% of them singletons. This sequence joins TRBV10-3 and TRBJ2-7, with 8 bases matching TRBD2. The sequencing sample was made of naive CD4+ T cells from blood. This TCR was recovered from a young woman with type 1 diabetes. The chain's CDR3 is CAISGTSLSYEQYF. As DNA, the CDR3 is TGTGCCATCAGCGGGACTAGTCTATCCTACGAGCAGTACTTC.